This T cell receptor (beta chain) is from a study of OX40 agonist ivuxolimab in advanced cancers. Study findings and constraints: Mean expanded clone counts were higher in CD8+ than CD4+ T cells. At 0.1 to 3.0 mg/kg and by week 6, clonal expansion occurred in CD4+ and CD8+ blood T cells.

The repertoire was sequenced with immunoSEQ multiplex PCR; TCRdb's copy has only in-frame clones and lacks some. This table has approximately 60,000 clones, 88% appearing once. The V gene's germline CDR1 is SGHRS and CDR2 YFSETQ. The junction had 8 bases not matched to a gene; V was cut back by 9 bases and J by 4 bases. The CDR3 is 13 residues long. A word on this clone: The antigen is not known.

The clonotype was recovered from an adult with an advanced solid tumor such as melanoma, head and neck, liver or kidney cancer. This chain links TRBV5-1 with TRBJ1-2, with 8 bases matching TRBD1. This sample comprised CD4+ or CD8+ T cells sorted from blood, obtained in a trial of the OX40 agonist ivuxolimab. CDR3: CATSLGTGYGYTF. The CDR3 DNA sequence: TGCGCCACGTCATTAGGGACAGGCTATGGCTACACCTTC.